The present T cell receptor beta chain was sequenced within a study of T cell responses to AZD1222 COVID-19 vaccine. This CDR3 has 14 amino acids. Germline V gives CDR1 KGHSH, CDR2 LQKENI. The V end was cut by 5 bases, the J end by 6 bases, with 16 bases between. Only in-frame clones appear in the TCRdb table, and some are missing; sequencing was by immunoSEQ multiplex PCR. This repertoire shows more than 150,000 clones, 80% to 95% found once; its top ten account for about 10%. The chain joins TRBV18 to TRBJ1-2; D might be TRBD1 (5 bases). The starting material was peripheral blood, obtained on day 0 of AZD1222 vaccination. The source of this sequence is an adult in good health. CDR3 sequence (DNA): TGTGCCAGCTCAGCCAGGGCTTTGGGGGATGGCTACACCTTC. The encoded protein is CASSARALGDGYTF.